Listed below are T cell receptor beta chains from one sample, sequenced in a study of blood T cell repertoires in COVID-19. The data were produced by immunoSEQ multiplex PCR, yet TCRdb's version contains in-frame clones alone and is incomplete. The sample consists of tens of thousands of clones, about four fifths of them appearing once. Sample: peripheral blood. The receptors stem from an elderly woman with acute or convalescent COVID-19. Each CDR3 is given with its conserved first and last residue. A D gene is named only where the DNA matches it firmly. Part of the rows lack a size; the others show once, few, many or a class for expanded clones.

abundance: once; v_gene: TRBV6-5; d_gene: -; j_gene: TRBJ1-5; CDR3nt: TGTGCCAGCAGGGAGGGGCCAGGACAGCCCCAGCATTTT; CDR3aa: CASREGPGQPQHF
abundance: once; v_gene: TRBV6-6; d_gene: -; j_gene: TRBJ1-5; CDR3nt: TGTGCCAGCAGTTACTCATATAGCAATCAGCCCCAGCATTTT; CDR3aa: CASSYSYSNQPQHF
abundance: -; v_gene: TRBV19; d_gene: -; j_gene: TRBJ2-5; CDR3nt: TGTGCCAGTAGTATAGCCAGGGAAGAGACCCAGTACTTC; CDR3aa: CASSIAREETQYF
abundance: -; v_gene: TRBV7-9; d_gene: TRBD2; j_gene: TRBJ2-5; CDR3nt: TGTGCCAGTCGGGGGGAGATCCAAGAGACCCAGTACTTC; CDR3aa: CASRGEIQETQYF
abundance: many; v_gene: TRBV4-1; d_gene: -; j_gene: TRBJ1-5; CDR3nt: TGCGCCAGCAGCCAAGATGCGTCGGGAAATCAGCCCCAGCATTTT; CDR3aa: CASSQDASGNQPQHF
abundance: -; v_gene: TRBV30; d_gene: -; j_gene: TRBJ1-3; CDR3nt: TGTGCCTGGACCCTGACTCTCTCTGGAAACACCATATATTTT; CDR3aa: CAWTLTLSGNTIYF
abundance: -; v_gene: TRBV6-1; d_gene: -; j_gene: TRBJ2-3; CDR3nt: TGTGCCAGCAGTGAAAGGGGCTCGGGAGATACGCAGTATTTT; CDR3aa: CASSERGSGDTQYF
abundance: once; v_gene: TRBV4-2; d_gene: TRBD2; j_gene: TRBJ2-3; CDR3nt: TGTGCCAGCAGCCAGGATATTGGGACTAGCGGGGGGGATAGCACAGATACGCAGTATTTT; CDR3aa: CASSQDIGTSGGDSTDTQYF
abundance: -; v_gene: TRBV19; d_gene: -; j_gene: TRBJ1-5; CDR3nt: TGTGCCAGTAGTATAGACCGGGATCAGCCCCAGCATTTT; CDR3aa: CASSIDRDQPQHF
abundance: -; v_gene: TRBV27; d_gene: TRBD1; j_gene: TRBJ1-2; CDR3nt: TGTGCCAGCAGTTTCCTGGACAGGGACTATGGCTACACCTTC; CDR3aa: CASSFLDRDYGYTF